This T cell receptor beta chain comes out of a study of T cell repertoires in cytomegalovirus infection. Whole-study context: Carrying CMV and the relevant HLA type showed in public TCR beta signatures. Study-level results: Of the TCR beta families, the public ones yielded a cumulative frequency that identified carriers of CMV plus the relevant HLA. Ex vivo, HLA-C-restricted CMV-specific TCR beta clonotypes prevailed over the rest of the response.

In germline, CDR1 is SSHAT, CDR2 FNYEAQ (reference sequence). CDR3 size: 16 residues. This clonotype was detected ten times or more. The antigen is not known. TCRdb independently ran MiXCR on the reads; one entry per CDR3 protein. The repertoire holds some 100,000 distinct CDR3 sequences, with more than 20% as singletons. The sequenced sample consisted of CD8+ T cells from PBMCs. The receptor was isolated from a human donor in good health (CMV status not recorded). Some clones in this sample may be carry-over from other donors' samples. The chain is built from TRBV7-7 and TRBJ1-1, with D possibly being TRBD1 (5 bases). In DNA form, the CDR3 reads TGTGCTACCAGAAGTTGGGCAGGGACTATGAACACTGAAGCTTTCTTT. It is translated as CATRSWAGTMNTEAFF.